This T cell receptor (beta chain) comes out of a study of T cell responses to AZD1222 COVID-19 vaccine. Study outcomes and limitations: Repertoires were sampled only after the peak T cell response. The donors showed a predominance of white British ancestry and of females, with possible underestimation of clonal diversity. Only a handful of AZD1222 recipients tested seropositive at baseline.

Both about-4-week and about-12-week second-dose recipients were combined. Assay: immunoSEQ multiplex PCR; the TCRdb copy retains only in-frame clones and omits some. The data contain around 160,000 clones, roughly nine tenths of them singletons. CDR1 and CDR2 (germline): MNHEY, SVGAGI. V dropped 0 bases and J dropped 2 bases, with 2 bases sitting between them. CDR3 length equals 12 residues. Of note for this clone: Its antigen is not known.

This TCR was sampled from an adult who received the AZD1222 COVID-19 vaccine. The chain uses TRBV6-5 and TRBJ2-7; D is ambiguous. The source material was peripheral blood, sampled 28 days after the second AZD1222 dose. This CDR3 is CASSYSPYEQYF. The CDR3 region has the DNA TGTGCCAGCAGTTACTCTCCCTACGAGCAGTACTTC.